This T cell receptor (beta chain) emerged from a study of blood T cell repertoires in COVID-19 (dated by TCRdb to the early 2020s). For the wider study: The collaborator samples originated in the United States, Italy and Spain and spanned the acute and convalescent phases of COVID-19. The samples were drawn from the first 160 participants of the ongoing ImmuneRACE study and from some 1,300 subjects provided by 6 global collaborators. HLA class I and class II types, where available, came from metadata supplied by the sample provider rather than from assay-based typing. A freely available public database, intended as a resource for researchers studying the immune response to SARS-CoV-2, is where the repertoires were released. The material from the prospective study consisted of cDNA or gDNA derived from T cells, B-cell-depleted T cells, or PBMCs. Deeply sampled blood TCRbeta repertoires from subjects exposed to, actively infected with, or recovered from COVID-19 were included in the dataset. Sample metadata almost always included a de-identified subject ID, COVID-19 status, age in years and sex.

At least ten counts were recorded for this clone. Its antigen is still unknown. No qualities accompany the bases; no much larger clone lies one base away. The paper as a whole reports these results and caveats: How much clinical and demographic metadata was included differed by source and by participant, and the metadata was provided uncurated.

Each collaborating institution followed its own protocols to collect whole blood in K2EDTA tubes. Collaborator samples were shipped for TCRbeta analysis as frozen whole blood, isolated PBMCs, or DNA extracted from either sample type. The germline V end is reduced by 5 bases and the J end by 7 bases; junction bases left unmatched: 4. From the cysteine through the phenylalanine, the CDR3 covers 13 amino acids. Only the CDR3 DNA is retained, 39 bases long and in frame from the first base. Based on the germline V gene (reference sequence), the CDR1 and CDR2 sequences are LGHDT and YNNKEL. TCRbeta CDR3 regions were amplified from genomic DNA by means of the immunoSEQ Assay, a bias-controlled multiplex PCR. On the authors' methods: The number of nucleated cells in each sample was estimated from the amplification of reference gene primers within the assay. Sequence reads were collapsed and filtered to measure the absolute abundance of every unique TCRbeta CDR3 rearrangement. For each sample, productive Simpson clonality was calculated as the square root of Simpson's diversity index across productive rearrangements. TCRdb mirrors the immuneACCESS table, restricted to in-frame sequences. Some clones are absent from its copies; in checked studies, under half trace to an unresolved V gene, and the reason for the others is unknown. That table furnishes V, J and clone size, whereas the DNA furnished D and trimming. This sample holds about 260,000 clones; approximately 86% were observed only once. Under 2% of the sample comes from the top ten.

The rearrangement joined TRBV3-1 (or the pseudogene TRBV3-2) to TRBJ2-2, with 7 central nucleotides matching TRBD1. This clonotype was obtained from a young man with active or convalescent COVID-19. Sequencing was done on a sample of peripheral blood. The CDR3 protein: CASSVQGIGELFF. The bases read TGTGCCAGCAGCGTACAGGGGATCGGGGAGCTGTTTTTT.